This T cell receptor beta chain was retrieved from a study of OX40 agonist ivuxolimab in advanced cancers. General notes on the study: Ivuxolimab was an agonistic, fully human IgG2 monoclonal antibody directed against OX40 (CD134), a costimulatory receptor. Intravenous ivuxolimab was administered to patients every 2 weeks at six dose levels: 0.01, 0.1, 0.3, 1.5, 3 and 10 mg/kg. Among the 52 dose-escalation patients, some 19 had hepatocellular carcinoma, around 15 melanoma, 9 renal cell carcinoma and 9 head and neck cancer. In the dose-escalation cohort, 82.7% of patients were male, and the mean age was 60 years with a range of roughly 23 to 90. Prior anti-PD-1, anti-PD-L1 or anti-CTLA-4 therapy was permitted, and about two fifths of dose-escalation patients had received checkpoint inhibitors. Partial responses occurred in three dose-escalation patients, of whom one had hepatocellular carcinoma and two had cutaneous melanoma. The purpose of peripheral TCRbeta sequencing was to test whether ivuxolimab changed TCR sequence diversity and led to clonal T-cell expansion. The paper reports the monotherapy dose-escalation portion (N of about 50 patients) of the phase I ivuxolimab trial. General study outcomes and caveats: Low levels of normalized T-cell clonal expansion were also seen in some patients who did not respond. In partial responders in the 0.1-3.0 mg/kg groups, normalized peripheral clonal expansion was found to be among the lowest, especially among CD8+ T cells. After ivuxolimab, expanded clones were on average more numerous among CD8+ T cells than among CD4+ T cells. At doses of 0.1 to 3.0 mg/kg, clonal expansion of both CD4+ and CD8+ T cells in blood was seen between baseline and week 6. Which antigens the clonally expanded peripheral T cells were specific for was not determined.

Genomic DNA was extracted from sorted cells for sequencing of the TCRbeta CDR3 region. The immunoSEQ Assay was used for sequencing of TCRbeta CDR3 regions. TCRdb stores this immuneACCESS table with in-frame sequences only. Part of the clones is absent; in the studies checked, under half of the shortfall reflects unresolved V genes, and no reason is known for the rest. This sample lists roughly 38,000 clones; roughly 90% were detected once. The ten biggest clones cover approximately 0.6% of the sample. This clone has only one observation. Its specific antigen is unknown. No base quality values were provided; no much bigger clone lies one nucleotide off. The CDR3, from cysteine to phenylalanine, totals 16 residues. Of all the DNA, just the CDR3 is kept, 48 bases in frame from base 1. CDR1 and CDR2 (SGHRS, YFSETQ) derive from the germline V gene. Trimming takes 0 bases from V and 5 bases from J, and the germline ends sit 17 bases apart.

The trial excluded patients who had a history of autoimmune disease or were on systemic immunosuppression. Peripheral blood for TCR sequencing was drawn from every dose cohort at baseline, at cycle 4 day 1 and at cycle 7 day 1. Samples came from an open-label, multicenter, first-in-human phase I dose-escalation trial of ivuxolimab. Adults with locally advanced or metastatic melanoma, renal cell, hepatocellular, or head and neck squamous cell carcinoma were enrolled in the trial. Before TCR sequencing, CD4+ T cells and CD8+ T cells were sorted from peripheral blood as separate populations. The sequence joins TRBV5-1 to TRBJ2-5, with the D gene not confidently named. The receptor comes from an adult with an advanced solid tumor such as melanoma, head and neck, liver or kidney cancer. Sequencing used CD4+ or CD8+ T cells sorted from blood, obtained in a trial of the OX40 agonist ivuxolimab. This receptor has the CDR3 CASSLGQDETEETQYF. The DNA sequence is given as TGCGCCAGCAGCTTGGGTCAGGACGAAACGGAGGAGACCCAGTACTTC.